One sample yielded the 20 T cell receptor beta chains listed below, sequenced in a study of blood T cell repertoires in COVID-19 (dated by TCRdb to the early 2020s). Preparation of the library involved the immunoSEQ multiplex PCR assay. TCRdb provides this immuneACCESS table in a form limited to in-frame rearrangements. Some clones are lacking; in checked studies, under half of them reflect an unresolved V gene, and why the rest are absent is not known. The sample table contains under 150,000 clones; only one count was recorded for less than 90% of them. The ten largest account for over 15% of the sample. The specimen was PBMCs or T cells enriched from blood (not recorded which). These receptors came from a man aged 30-40 years who had recovered from COVID-19.

The rearrangement uses TRBV19 and TRBJ1-2, with TRBD1 as a possible D gene (6 bases). V was cut by 6 bases and J by 2 bases, with 16 bases left in between. Per germline, CDR1 LNHDA and CDR2 SQIVND (reference sequence). CDR3 size: 15 residues. The CDR3 region is CASRKTGFANYGYTF. CDR3 DNA sequence: TGTGCCAGTAGAAAAACAGGGTTCGCAAACTATGGCTACACCTTC.

V and J are TRBV7-6 and TRBJ2-7, with TRBD1 matching 7 bases. The CDR3 contains 13 residues. Unmatched junction bases numbered 3, after V lost 1 base and J lost 6 bases. CDR1 and CDR2 from the germline V gene are SGHVS and FNYEAQ. This chain's CDR3 is CASSLGQGGEQYF. The CDR3 DNA reads TGTGCCAGCAGCTTAGGACAGGGCGGCGAGCAGTACTTC.

This rearrangement joins TRBV7-9 to TRBJ2-5; D is ambiguous. V lost 5 bases, J lost 4 bases, and 17 bases lay in between. This CDR3 spans 15 amino acids. Per the germline V gene, CDR1 is SEHNR and CDR2 is FQNEAQ (reference sequence). In DNA, the CDR3 is TGTGCCAGCAGCCCTAGTACGGTCAGTCGAGAGACCCAGTACTTC. The encoded protein is CASSPSTVSRETQYF.

This clone was detected only a few times. J is TRBJ1-4 and V is TRBV2; D is undetermined. CDR3 length equals 18 residues. Between the trimmed V and J ends, which lost 4 bases and 0 bases, there was a span of 18 bases. Germline-derived CDR1 and CDR2 are SNHLY and FYNNEI. CDR3 sequence: CASSGPVGGSSTNEKLFF. Here the CDR3 DNA reads TGTGCCAGCAGTGGCCCCGTAGGAGGCTCGTCAACTAATGAAAAACTGTTTTTT.

The V and J genes are TRBV27 and TRBJ2-3; 9 bases map to TRBD2. This CDR3 spans 15 amino acids. V shed 2 bases and J 4 bases; nucleotides not matched to a gene: 4. Germline lookup yields CDR1 MNHEY and CDR2 SMNVEV (reference sequence). CDR3: CASSLKGGRADTQYF. CDR3 bases: TGTGCCAGCAGTTTAAAGGGCGGGAGGGCAGATACGCAGTATTTT.

The rearrangement links TRBV24-1 to TRBJ2-2; 8 bases are a match to TRBD1. CDR1 is KGHDR and CDR2 is SFDVKD in the germline V gene. V trimming: 4 bases; J trimming: 5 bases; junction bases outside the gene matches: 8. This CDR3 has 16 amino acids. CDR3 sequence: CATSDPGTGGTGELFF. In DNA form, the CDR3 reads TGTGCCACCAGTGACCCGGGGACAGGCGGGACCGGGGAGCTGTTTTTT.

On this clone itself: The junction and the germline gene differ at one end; a read error may be behind it. The genes are TRBV7-7 and TRBJ2-5; D is perhaps TRBD2 (6 bases). Germline assignment: CDR1 SSHAT and CDR2 FNYEAQ (reference sequence). CDR3 size: 13 residues. CDR3: CASSLDAGQTQYF. CDR3 DNA: TGTGCTAGCAGCTTAGATGCGGGGCAGACCCAGTACTTC.

Details on this clone: An end of the junction differs from the germline gene, which may be a read error. V gene TRBV2 combines with J gene TRBJ1-2; D unclear. Germline V lookup: CDR1 SNHLY, CDR2 FYNNEI. The CDR3 extends over 10 amino acids. Written as DNA, the CDR3 is TGTGCCAGCAGTGAAAGTGGCAGGCGATTC. Encoded protein: CASSESGRRF.

The J gene is TRBJ1-1, the V gene TRBV12-3 or TRBV12-4, with TRBD1 identical over 9 bases. The CDR3 has 13 residues. Trimming at V came to 5 bases and at J to 4 bases, leaving 2 bases not matched to a gene. Here the CDR3 reads CASSVQGATEAFF. The DNA for the CDR3 is TGTGCCAGCAGTGTACAGGGGGCCACTGAAGCTTTCTTT.

This clone was counted between two and nine times. The CDR3 nucleotides are TGTGCCTGGGTAGGGAGGGATGGTCAGCCCCAGCATTTT. It yields the protein CAWVGRDGQPQHF. This chain connects TRBV30 to TRBJ1-5; D is unclear. Germline V gives CDR1 GTSNPN, CDR2 SVGIG (reference sequence). V was trimmed by 5 bases and J by 6 bases, leaving 14 bases between them. The length of the CDR3 is 13 residues.

The rearrangement links TRBV27 to TRBJ2-7; tentative D call: TRBD1 (5 bases). With 2 bases removed from V and 4 bases from J, the gap between germline ends came to 12 bases. CDR3 size: 14 residues. Per germline, CDR1 MNHEY and CDR2 SMNVEV (reference sequence). CDR3 sequence: CASSLRGRGYEQYF. The CDR3 bases are TGTGCCAGCAGTTTAAGGGGTCGCGGTTACGAGCAGTACTTC.

This clone was picked up one time. This rearrangement joins TRBV9 to TRBJ2-1; D unresolved. V was pared by 0 bases and J by 2 bases, with 12 bases between. Germline V lookup: CDR1 SGDLS, CDR2 YYNGEE. This CDR3 is 16 amino acids long. CDR3 sequence (DNA): TGTGCCAGCAGCGTAGGATTCGGGTTAACCTACAATGAGCAGTTCTTC. This translates into CASSVGFGLTYNEQFF.

V usage is TRBV2 and J usage is TRBJ2-3; TRBD2 agrees at 13 bases. The germline V gene has CDR1 SNHLY and CDR2 FYNNEI. V was clipped by 6 bases and J by 5 bases; unmatched bases: 5. This CDR3 region has 15 residues. The CDR3 here is CASRVLAGGKDTQYF. The CDR3 nucleotides read TGTGCCAGCAGGGTACTAGCGGGAGGGAAAGATACGCAGTATTTT.

The rearrangement links TRBV24-1 to TRBJ2-1, with a tentative D call TRBD1 (5 bases). The V gene's germline CDR1 is KGHDR and CDR2 SFDVKD. V was pared by 3 bases and J by 7 bases, with 12 bases between. The CDR3 spans 14 residues. The CDR3 sequence: CATSDTGIGNEQFF. DNA for the CDR3: TGTGCCACCAGTGATACAGGCATAGGAAATGAGCAGTTCTTC.

The gene calls are TRBV5-1 and TRBJ2-2, with 8 bases lining up with TRBD1. After removal of 4 bases from V and 5 bases from J, the junction contained 10 bases not matched to a gene. The length of the CDR3 is 16 residues. CDR1 SGHRS and CDR2 YFSETQ come from the germline V gene. For the CDR3, the DNA is TGCGCCAGCAGCCCCCGGGACAGGAGCGGGACCGGGGAGCTGTTTTTT. Its protein product is CASSPRDRSGTGELFF.

The CDR3 DNA sequence: TGTGCCACCAGTGGCGCCTACACCGGGGAGCTGTTTTTT. The encoded protein is CATSGAYTGELFF. The rearrangement joins TRBV24-1 to TRBJ2-2; D ambiguous. CDR1 is KGHDR, CDR2 SFDVKD, per germline. The CDR3 is 13 residues long. V was trimmed by 5 bases and J by 3 bases, leaving 6 bases between them.

The chain carries TRBV14 and TRBJ1-2, with D unresolved. V lost 1 base to trimming and J lost 8 bases, with 11 bases between them. CDR3 size: 13 residues. Germline CDR1 is SGHDN and CDR2 is FVKESK. CDR3 region: CASSQVKSSGYTF. CDR3 DNA sequence: TGTGCCAGCAGCCAAGTGAAGAGTTCAGGCTACACCTTC.

This clone was observed a few times. V gene TRBV9 combines with J gene TRBJ2-3, with 9 nucleotides matching TRBD2. Germline CDR1 and CDR2: SGDLS and YYNGEE. This CDR3 has 16 residues. Trimming at V came to 4 bases and at J to 3 bases, leaving 9 bases not matched to a gene. CDR3 DNA sequence: TGTGCCAGCAGCCCGGGCGGGAGGGCACGGACAGATACGCAGTATTTT. It is translated as CASSPGGRARTDTQYF.

The chain has TRBV7-9 and TRBJ2-7; possible D gene TRBD1, 6 bases. This CDR3 is built from 13 residues. V was shortened by 2 bases and J by 5 bases, with 10 bases between the two germline ends. Germline CDR1 and CDR2: SEHNR and FQNEAQ (reference sequence). The CDR3 DNA reads TGTGCCAGCAGCTTATCAGGGGTTGACGAGCAGTACTTC. Encoded protein: CASSLSGVDEQYF.

This chain uses TRBV3-1 (or the pseudogene TRBV3-2) with TRBJ2-6; the D gene is possibly TRBD2 (5 bases). The CDR3 totals 15 residues. Germline V CDR1 and CDR2: LGHDT, YNNKEL (reference sequence). Trimming took 3 bases from V and 1 from J, leaving 7 bases between them. In DNA form, the CDR3 reads TGTGCCAGCAGCCACCGGGATTCTGGGGCCAACGTCCTGACTTTC. It encodes CASSHRDSGANVLTF.